What follows is one TCR beta chain and its context. Its cognate antigen is unknown. This entry is derived from a study of cytomegalovirus exposure and HLA in healthy donors. Study in general: The Caucasian-associated ancestry cluster contained about four fifths of the approximately 420 genotyped donors. Study-level points and caveats: Analyzed later, most CMV-associated TCR beta chains appeared HLA-restricted. In all likelihood, a cluster of highly shared sequence variants was a sequencing artifact.

J gave up 5 bases and V 2 bases, and 14 bases lay outside the gene matches. Germline values: CDR1 LNHNV, CDR2 YYDKDF (reference sequence). This CDR3 is 18 amino acids long. In the PCR, 60 Vbeta and 13 Jbeta primers were used. Generated by immunoSEQ multiplex PCR, the TCRdb table keeps only in-frame clones and is missing some. The data hold 120,000 to 150,000 clones, with roughly 75% observed a single time. Sequenced input: PBMCs. V and J are TRBV15 and TRBJ2-1, with 8 bases lining up with TRBD2. This receptor was obtained from a man aged 30 to 45 in good health and CMV-seronegative. The CDR3 nucleotides are TGTGCCACCAGCAGACTCCCCCCGCGGGGGGACCTGGACAATGAGCAGTTCTTC. The encoded protein is CATSRLPPRGDLDNEQFF.